This TCR beta chain was identified in a study of Ad26.COV2.S vaccination and SARS-CoV-2 variants (dated by TCRdb to about 2021). Study-wide context: Vaccine-arm donors were drawn from COV1001, a multicentre, randomized, double-blind, placebo-controlled phase I-IIa trial of Ad26.COV2.S in healthy adults. Dosing of Ad26.COV2.S was intramuscular, at either 5x10^10 or 1x10^11 viral particles, delivered as one shot or as two shots spaced 56 days apart. TCRbeta repertoire sequencing was used to assess the specificity and breadth of SARS-CoV-2-reactive T cell receptors after Ad26.COV2.S vaccination. The TCR-sequenced set comprised about 32 samples: approximately 19 Ad26.COV2.S vaccine recipients, 5 placebo recipients and 8 SARS-CoV-2 convalescent individuals. Trial participants were randomized into five groups of five: low-dose or high-dose Ad26.COV2.S given once or twice, or placebo on both occasions. Investigators did not know the trial group allocation while performing experiments and assessing outcomes.

Reading from cysteine to phenylalanine, the CDR3 counts 15 amino acids. Only CDR3 DNA remains: 45 bases, in frame from the first base. The germline V and J ends show losses of 0 bases and 2 bases respectively, and no gene match explains 4 bases of the junction. CDR1 and CDR2, per the germline V gene (reference sequence), are GTSNPN and SVGIG. The immunoSEQ Assay was the method used to sequence TCRbeta CDR3 regions. After extraction, genomic DNA underwent amplification by bias-controlled multiplex PCR, followed by high-throughput sequencing. The authors processed their data as follows. Collapsing and filtering of sequences were performed to quantify the absolute abundance of each unique TCRbeta CDR3 region. T cell fraction was estimated by normalization of TCRbeta template counts to usable DNA, with usable DNA being measured through amplification of reference genes present in all nucleated cells. Repertoire TCRs were annotated as SARS-CoV-2-specific by exact matching of V gene, CDR3 amino acid sequence and J gene to a known reactive TCR set. The reference SARS-CoV-2 TCR set came from MIRA and was filtered for enrichment in COVID-19-positive ImmuneCODE repertoires, removing public or cross-reactive TCRs. Using the MIRA antigens, annotated TCRs were further analysed by specific ORF or by position within an ORF. Breadth was defined as annotated unique rearrangements over total unique productive rearrangements; depth was the summed frequency of those rearrangements. Group comparisons of TCR breadth used two-sided Wilcoxon rank-sum tests. TCRdb took over this immuneACCESS table, retaining in-frame rearrangements with V and J assigned. Such tables are incomplete; in checked studies, under half of the missing clones stem from an unresolved V gene, and the remainder is unexplained. The V and J calls and the clone size are those of that table, but D and trimming were determined from the DNA. Across this sample there are approximately 410,000 clones, with about 90% seen only once. The ten largest clones capture roughly 1.7% of the sample.

On this clone: Its cognate antigen has yet to be identified. Qualities for individual bases were not recorded, and no much larger clone is one base off.

Summary of the overall study and its limitations: According to the authors, total T cell responses may have been underestimated by the TCR breadth and depth analyses. Higher spike-specific TCR breadth was observed in Ad26.COV2.S recipients than in placebo recipients (P = 0.0014). After vaccination, spike-specific CD8+ and CD4+ T cell responses were reported to show substantial breadth. The study lacked the statistical power to compare responses across vaccine doses or regimens. Non-spike TCR breadth was comparable between vaccine and placebo recipients, consistent with the vaccine containing only spike.

The treatment or condition label, read with the paper, signifies: 15 to 20 received Ad26.COV2.S at low or high dose, single or two shots; about 5 received placebo; per-sample allocation not given. For vaccine and placebo recipients, repertoires were sequenced using samples collected on day 63 after the first injection. Cohort 1b enrolled about 25 adults aged 18-55 years at a single site in Boston, USA, between 29 July and 7 August 2020. Ad26.COV2.S was a replication-incompetent adenovirus type 26 vector that expressed a prefusion-stabilized SARS-CoV-2 spike protein derived from the original Wuhan strain.

The origin of this receptor is a person aged 18 to 65 who received the Ad26.COV2.S COVID-19 vaccine or a placebo. Sequences were derived from peripheral blood, sampled in a trial of Ad26.COV2.S vaccine versus placebo. Recombination connected TRBV30 to TRBJ1-5, and 7 junctional nucleotides match TRBD1. The nucleotides read TGTGCCTGGAGTGTACGCGGACAGGGCAATCAGCCCCAGCATTTT. The encoded protein is CAWSVRGQGNQPQHF. With the rest looked up from the reference TRBV30 and TRBJ1-5 genes rather than sequenced, the full variable domain is SQTIHQWPATLVQPVGSPLSLECTVEGTSNPNLYWYRQAAGRGLQLLFYSVGIGQISSEVPQNLSASRPQDRQFILSSKKLLLSDSGFYLCAWSVRGQGNQPQHFGDGTRLSIL.